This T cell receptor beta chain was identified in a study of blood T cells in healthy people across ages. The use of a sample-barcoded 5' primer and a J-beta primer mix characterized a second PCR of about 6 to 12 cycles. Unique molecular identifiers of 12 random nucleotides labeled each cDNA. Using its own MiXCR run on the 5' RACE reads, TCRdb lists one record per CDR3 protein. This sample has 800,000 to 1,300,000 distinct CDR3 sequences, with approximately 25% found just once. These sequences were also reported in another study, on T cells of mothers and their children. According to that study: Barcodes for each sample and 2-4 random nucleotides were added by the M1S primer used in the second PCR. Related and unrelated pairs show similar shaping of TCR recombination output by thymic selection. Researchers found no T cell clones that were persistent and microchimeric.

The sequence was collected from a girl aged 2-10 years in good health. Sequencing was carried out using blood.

CDR3 DNA: TGTGCCAGCAGCCAAGGGACCAGCTCGAGGTACAATGAGCAGTTCTTC. It specifies CASSQGTSSRYNEQFF. The rearrangement uses TRBV4-2 and TRBJ2-7; D ambiguous. The DNA end is a closer match to TRBJ2-1, so the J assignment may be wrong. CDR1 is LGHNA, CDR2 YNFKEQ, per germline. This CDR3 has 16 residues.